This record looks at one T cell receptor beta chain sequence and its context. Its target is unknown. TCRdb called the reads again in MiXCR, with one record for every CDR3 protein. The sample has about 770,000 distinct CDR3 sequences, just under 30% seen once; the top ten hold 10% to 15%. The data were obtained in a study of T cell repertoires in cytomegalovirus infection. The TCR originated in a human donor in good health (CMV status not recorded). Some clones in this sample may be carry-over from other donors' samples. Sequencing used cultured CD8+ T cells from PBMCs, obtained from culture after CMV antigen stimulation.

The CDR3 region is CASSLSPDADEKLFF. The CDR3 region has the DNA TGTGCCAGCAGTTTATCACCCGACGCGGATGAAAAACTGTTTTTT. The chain recombines TRBV27 with TRBJ1-4; D call uncertain. The CDR3 runs to 15 residues. CDR1 MNHEY and CDR2 SMNVEV come from the germline V gene (reference sequence). Trimming pared 0 bases from V and 6 bases from J, leaving 11 bases between.